The clone carrying this TCR beta chain was seen only a few times. The target antigen is unknown. This CDR3 contains 14 residues. After removal of 1 base from V and 10 bases from J, the junction contained 10 bases not matched to a gene. Germline V CDR1 and CDR2: DFQATT, SNEGSKA (reference sequence). These data are taken from a study of identical twins. TCRdb re-called the 5' RACE reads through MiXCR, storing one row per CDR3 protein. Of some 500,000 distinct CDR3 sequences listed, roughly a fifth are singletons. Study-wide findings and caveats: There was more out-of-frame TCR alpha sharing in monozygotic twins than models estimated.

This same sample was also part of a study on T cells expressing NK-cell markers. That report notes: Eight donors were sequenced, seven testing HCMV-seropositive and one testing seronegative.

V and J are TRBV20-1 and TRBJ2-1, with 7 bases aligning to TRBD1. The sequence was obtained from a woman aged 18-29 years in good health. Sequenced sample: CD4+ T cells sorted from blood. The CDR3 reads CSARAGTAGSEQFF. DNA for the CDR3: TGCAGTGCTAGAGCCGGGACAGCCGGAAGCGAGCAGTTCTTC.